This T cell receptor beta chain appears in the sequencing data of a study of shared clonotypes between healthy human individuals. Germline-derived CDR1 and CDR2 are KGHSH and LQKENI. The CDR3 is made up of 14 amino acids. Trimming took off 0 bases at V and 2 bases at J, with 8 bases between the two ends. Measured with immunoSEQ multiplex PCR; TCRdb has only the in-frame clones, and not every one. The table shows fewer than 1.8 million clones, with around 98.5% occurring only once. V usage is TRBV18 and J usage is TRBJ2-7, with D perhaps assigned TRBD1 or TRBD2 (5 bases each). This clonotype was obtained from a man between 25 and 39 years old in good health. What was sequenced was naive CD4+ T cells sorted from blood. Indicated subset: CD45RA+ positively selected. CDR3 DNA sequence: TGTGCCAGCTCACCACCGGGGGTAACCTACGAGCAGTACTTC. Translating it yields CASSPPGVTYEQYF.